These 15 T cell receptor beta chains came from one sample sequenced in a study of blood T cell repertoires in COVID-19. The method was immunoSEQ multiplex PCR; TCRdb's version includes in-frame clones alone and lacks a portion of them. The sample has almost 200,000 clones, 70% to 80% seen once. Sequencing was performed on peripheral blood. These receptors all come from a woman aged 40 to 50 with COVID-19, enrolled during active disease.

This clone was seen once. The chain couples TRBV23-1 to TRBJ1-1; 8 bases agree with TRBD1. TRBV23-1 counts as an open reading frame of uncertain function. V dropped 7 bases and J dropped 1; count of bases not matched to a gene: 8. This CDR3 has 15 amino acids. The CDR3 DNA reads as TGCGCCAGCATACCGAACGGGACAGGGAACACTGAAGCTTTCTTT. Encoded protein: CASIPNGTGNTEAFF.

The table lists this clone with a few counts. V is TRBV10-3 and J is TRBJ2-5; 7 bases are shared with TRBD1. The CDR3 has 14 amino acids. Germline V lookup: CDR1 ENHRY, CDR2 SYGVKD. V shed 6 bases and J 5 bases; nucleotides not matched to a gene: 9. The CDR3 sequence: CAISRQGRDETQYF. The CDR3 DNA sequence: TGTGCCATCAGCCGACAGGGTAGAGACGAGACCCAGTACTTC.

The rearrangement links TRBV27 to TRBJ1-3, with D maybe TRBD1 (6 bases). The CDR3 consists of 15 residues. Germline CDR1 and CDR2: MNHEY and SMNVEV (reference sequence). V lost 6 bases to trimming and J lost 0 bases, with 12 bases between them. The CDR3, as DNA: TGTGCCAGCAGGCCCGGGACATACTCTGGAAACACCATATATTTT. Translated, it gives CASRPGTYSGNTIYF.

The chain links TRBV6-6 to TRBJ1-5, with TRBD1 as a possible D gene (5 bases). Trimming pared 2 bases from V and 0 bases from J, leaving 11 bases between. The CDR3 length is 16 residues. CDR1 and CDR2 from the germline V gene are MNHNY and SVGAGI (reference sequence). The CDR3 here is CASSYQYRFSNQPQHF. The CDR3, as DNA: TGTGCCAGCAGTTACCAATACAGGTTTAGCAATCAGCCCCAGCATTTT.

CDR3 nucleotides: TGTGCCAGCAGCCAATACATTGCCACGGGCACTGAAGCTTTCTTT. Amino acid sequence: CASSQYIATGTEAFF. The rearrangement links TRBV14 to TRBJ1-1, with D unclear. CDR3 length equals 15 residues. Germline V gives CDR1 SGHDN, CDR2 FVKESK. Between the trimmed V and J ends, which lost 2 bases and 4 bases, there was a span of 14 bases.

J is TRBJ2-3 and V is TRBV23-1; TRBD2 matches at 7 bases. TRBV23-1 is annotated as an ORF whose role is uncertain. The length of the CDR3 is 14 residues. V lost 10 bases, J lost 8 bases, and 15 bases stayed unmatched. CDR3 nucleotide sequence: TGCGCCATCTCAGAACGGCAGGGAGGGAGTACGCAGTATTTT. Its protein is CAISERQGGSTQYF.

The CDR3 reads CASSRKTGTGAMNTEAFF. CDR3 nucleotide sequence: TGTGCCAGCTCACGTAAGACGGGGACAGGGGCTATGAACACTGAAGCTTTCTTT. The rearrangement uses TRBV18 and TRBJ1-1; 10 bases are shared with TRBD1. This CDR3 contains 18 residues. The ends lost 4 bases at V and 0 bases at J; junction bases unmatched: 11. CDR1 KGHSH and CDR2 LQKENI come from the germline V gene.

This chain links TRBV7-9 with TRBJ1-4; D perhaps matches TRBD1 (5 bases). Trimming removed 1 base at V and 4 bases at J, with 13 bases between. The germline gives CDR1 SEHNR, CDR2 FQNEAQ (reference sequence). The length of the CDR3 is 16 residues. Here the CDR3 reads CASSLGDRPLNEKLFF. The CDR3 nucleotides read TGTGCCAGCAGCTTAGGAGACAGACCCCTTAATGAAAAACTGTTTTTT.

The rearrangement links TRBV2 to TRBJ1-2; a weak D match, TRBD1 (5 bases). CDR1 and CDR2 from the germline V gene are SNHLY and FYNNEI. CDR3 length: 12 residues. Trimming shortened V by 7 bases and J by 3 bases, and 9 bases separated the two germline ends. CDR3 sequence reads: CASTQQDYGYTF. The DNA of the CDR3 is TGTGCCAGCACCCAACAGGACTATGGCTACACCTTC.

The chain joins TRBV7-9 to TRBJ2-7; no clear D gene. The CDR3 extends over 13 amino acids. Germline assignment: CDR1 SEHNR and CDR2 FQNEAQ (reference sequence). With 8 bases removed from V and 2 bases from J, the gap between germline ends came to 13 bases. CDR3 region: CASRATETYEQYF. In nucleotides, the CDR3 is TGTGCCAGCCGCGCCACAGAGACCTACGAGCAGTACTTC.

J is TRBJ1-2 and V is TRBV6-5; 7 nucleotides line up with TRBD1. Germline values: CDR1 MNHEY, CDR2 SVGAGI. CDR3 length: 15 residues. V lost 6 bases, J lost 8 bases, and 15 bases stayed unmatched. DNA of the CDR3: TGTGCCAGCAGGACTCTGGACAGGTCGACCAGGGGCTACACCTTC. Its translation: CASRTLDRSTRGYTF.

This chain connects TRBV29-1 to TRBJ2-3; 8 nucleotides agree with TRBD1. From germline, CDR1 is SQVTM and CDR2 ANQGSEA. CDR3 size: 14 residues. J was trimmed by 4 bases and V by 7 bases; bases with no gene match: 10. The CDR3: CSATGGMGPDTQYF. CDR3 bases: TGCAGCGCCACAGGGGGTATGGGGCCAGATACGCAGTATTTT.

The chain combines TRBV3-1 (or the pseudogene TRBV3-2) with TRBJ1-5; D gene uncertain. The CDR3 runs to 15 residues. The ends were cut back, 0 bases at V and 3 bases at J, with 9 bases in the middle. Germline CDR1 is LGHDT and CDR2 is YNNKEL (reference sequence). The CDR3 DNA sequence: TGTGCCAGCAGCCAAGATCGGCGGATCAATCAGCCCCAGCATTTT. Its translation is CASSQDRRINQPQHF.

The genes are TRBV30 and TRBJ2-5, with TRBD1 matching 9 bases. The CDR3 contains 14 residues. Germline CDR1 and CDR2: GTSNPN and SVGIG (reference sequence). V was pared by 4 bases and J by 5 bases, with 8 bases of the junction left unmatched. The CDR3 bases are TGTGCCTGGATCCTAACAGGGGGCCGGGAGACCCAGTACTTC. Encoded protein: CAWILTGGRETQYF.

The chain combines TRBV19 with TRBJ1-1; 11 bases agree with TRBD1. The CDR3 runs 15 residues. In germline, CDR1 is LNHDA, CDR2 SQIVND (reference sequence). V was pared by 6 bases and J by 5 bases, with 8 bases of the junction left unmatched. CDR3 sequence: CASSDWGQGETEAFF. The CDR3 DNA reads as TGTGCCAGTAGCGATTGGGGACAGGGGGAGACTGAAGCTTTCTTT.